This T cell receptor beta chain was sequenced in a study of identical twins. As for this clonotype: Its antigen remains unidentified.

A universal primer site was added by template switching, and unique molecular identifiers were carried by the cDNA. Each CDR3 protein is one row after TCRdb ran MiXCR on the 5' RACE reads. Of approximately 240,000 distinct CDR3 sequences listed, over 12% are singletons. Study-wide points: Insertions ran lower in abundant cord blood beta clonotypes, though not in memory repertoires. There was an excess of low generation probability in the out-of-frame alpha sequences that twins shared.

The CDR3 has 14 amino acids. V lost 4 bases, J lost 8 bases, and 17 bases lay in between. From germline, CDR1 is SGHTA and CDR2 FQGNSA. J is TRBJ1-2 and V is TRBV7-2, with D maybe TRBD1 (6 bases). This receptor was identified in a woman younger than 30 in good health. Sequenced material: memory (CD45RO+) T cells sorted from blood. Here the CDR3 reads CASSSYQGLEGYTF. As DNA, the CDR3 is TGTGCCAGCAGCTCATACCAGGGGTTGGAAGGCTACACCTTC.